The present T cell receptor (beta chain) was sequenced within a study of blood T cell repertoires in COVID-19. Turning to the study itself: Samples came from the United States, Italy and Spain, spanning acute and convalescent COVID-19. From T cells, B-cell-depleted T cells, or PBMCs came the material, which was cDNA or gDNA.

The CDR3 is made up of 14 amino acids. In the source study's methods: Reference gene primers were amplified, and this amplification served to estimate nucleated cell counts. Data came from immunoSEQ multiplex PCR; TCRdb stores just in-frame clones and leaves some out. V, J and clone size reflect that table, while D and trimming were determined from the DNA. Seen here are roughly 61,000 clones, around 90% observed once, and the top ten hold roughly 15%. The source material was peripheral blood. This receptor was identified in a man older than 75 with acute or convalescent COVID-19. This sequence joins TRBV21-1 and TRBJ2-5; TRBD2, the table's D call, was not compared with the DNA. TRBV21-1 is a listed pseudogene. The CDR3 region is CASMTSGGPETQYF. The CDR3 DNA follows: TGTGCCAGCATGACTAGCGGGGGGCCGGAGACCCAGTACTTC.